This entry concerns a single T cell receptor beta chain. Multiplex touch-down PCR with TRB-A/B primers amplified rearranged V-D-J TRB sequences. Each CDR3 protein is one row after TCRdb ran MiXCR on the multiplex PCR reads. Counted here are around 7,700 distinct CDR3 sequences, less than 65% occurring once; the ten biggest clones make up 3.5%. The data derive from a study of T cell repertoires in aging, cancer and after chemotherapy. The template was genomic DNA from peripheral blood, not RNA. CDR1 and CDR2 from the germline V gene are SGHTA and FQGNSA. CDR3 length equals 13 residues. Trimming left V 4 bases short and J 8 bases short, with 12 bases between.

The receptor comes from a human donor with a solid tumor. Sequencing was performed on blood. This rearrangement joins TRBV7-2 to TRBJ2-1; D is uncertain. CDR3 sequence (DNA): TGTGCCAGCAGCTGGGTCCATTCGGATGAGCAGTTCTTC. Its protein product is CASSWVHSDEQFF.